Ten or more counts support the clone carrying this T cell receptor (beta chain). The antigen remains unidentified. This sample was taken from a study of read filtering for tumor transcriptome and immune sequencing. Study-wide points: Roughly 80% of IR-seq clonotypes had a single read, yet these held 3% to 4% of reads.

This CDR3 comprises 15 residues. V gave up 2 bases and J gave up 3 bases, with 11 bases separating them. Germline values: CDR1 SEHNR, CDR2 FQNEAQ (reference sequence). This library used roughly 370 ng RNA and molecular barcoded adaptors spanning alpha/delta and beta/gamma chains. TCRdb recomputed calls from the reads with MiXCR, one row per CDR3 protein. The table includes approximately 150,000 distinct CDR3 sequences, 13% detected once. Sequences were obtained from a population of CD138-negative cells sorted from bone marrow. The rearrangement links TRBV7-9 to TRBJ2-1; tentatively, D is TRBD2 (5 bases). The clonotype comes from a donor at least 40 years old with multiple myeloma. The CDR3 DNA is TGTGCCAGCAGCTTACCGTTACTAGACTACAATGAGCAGTTCTTC. It translates to CASSLPLLDYNEQFF.